This T cell receptor (beta chain) was retrieved from a study of shared clonotypes between healthy human individuals. Regarding the study as a whole: Only blood samples were collected, and tissue repertoires likely differ. Estimated richness was generally greater in naive than memory subsets.

Samples underwent the assay at deep level. Here immunoSEQ multiplex PCR was the method, and the copy in TCRdb shows in-frame clones only, minus some. The table lists 2 million to 2.5 million clones, roughly 90% of them singletons, with around 0.4% in the top ten. A note on this clone: What it recognizes is unknown.

CDR3 size: 14 residues. CDR1 MNHNS and CDR2 SASEGT come from the germline V gene. V was pared by 2 bases and J by 5 bases, with 12 bases between. Negatively enriched CD4+ T cells were divided by CD45RA into naive and memory. The clonotype comes from a man younger than 35 in good health. Some clones in this sample may be carry-over from other donors' samples. This chain links TRBV6-1 with TRBJ2-5, with D unresolved. Material: naive CD4+ T cells from PBMCs. As for subset: CD45RA+ positively selected. CDR3 loop: CASSEYGGSETQYF. CDR3 nucleotides: TGTGCCAGCAGTGAATATGGTGGGTCTGAGACCCAGTACTTC.